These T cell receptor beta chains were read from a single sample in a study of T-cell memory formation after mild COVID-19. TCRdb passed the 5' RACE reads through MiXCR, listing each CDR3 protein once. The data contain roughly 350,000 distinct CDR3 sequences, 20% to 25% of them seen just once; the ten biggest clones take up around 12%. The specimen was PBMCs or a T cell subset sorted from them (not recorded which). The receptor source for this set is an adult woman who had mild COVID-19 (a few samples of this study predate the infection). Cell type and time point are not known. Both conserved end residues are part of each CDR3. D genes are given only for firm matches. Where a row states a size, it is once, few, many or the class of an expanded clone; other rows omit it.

CASTSPGLYGYTF,TGTGCCAGCACCTCCCCGGGGCTCTATGGCTACACCTTC,NA,TRBV12-3/TRBV12-4,TRBJ1-2,NA
CASSHGSGAGYDEQFF,TGTGCCAGCAGCCACGGTTCGGGGGCCGGGTATGATGAGCAGTTCTTC,few,TRBV6-5,TRBJ2-1,NA
CASSQVWAGGPYREQFF,TGCGCCAGCAGCCAAGTATGGGCGGGAGGGCCGTACCGTGAGCAGTTCTTC,few,TRBV4-1,TRBJ2-1,TRBD2
CASSSPRTGPTTNEKLFF,TGTGCCAGCAGTTCGCCTCGGACAGGGCCGACAACTAATGAAAAACTGTTTTTT,few,TRBV12-3/TRBV12-4,TRBJ1-4,TRBD1
CASSQDHSPVDTQYF,TGCGCCAGCAGCCAAGATCACTCCCCGGTGGATACGCAGTATTTT,NA,TRBV4-3,TRBJ2-3,NA
CSAMGLPRTDTQYF,TGCAGTGCTATGGGACTACCTCGCACAGATACGCAGTATTTT,NA,TRBV20-1,TRBJ2-3,TRBD2
CASRKGDSYTGELFF,TGTGCCAGCCGCAAAGGGGACAGTTACACCGGGGAGCTGTTTTTT,NA,TRBV27,TRBJ2-2,TRBD1
CASSFRGAPLFF,TGTGCCAGCAGTTTCCGGGGGGCCCCACTGTTTTTT,NA,TRBV12-3/TRBV12-4,TRBJ1-4,NA
CAWSGQPNYGYTF,TGTGCCTGGAGTGGACAGCCAAATTATGGCTACACCTTC,few,TRBV30,TRBJ1-2,NA
CSARARLTRTGGTETQYF,TGCAGTGCTAGAGCGCGTTTGACTCGGACAGGGGGCACAGAGACCCAGTACTTC,few,TRBV20-1,TRBJ2-5,TRBD1
CASTDFKEQFF,TGTGCCAGCACCGACTTCAAGGAGCAGTTCTTC,NA,TRBV28,TRBJ2-1,NA
CASSLATSYNEQFF,TGTGCCAGCAGCCTCGCCACCTCCTACAATGAGCAGTTCTTC,NA,TRBV3-1,TRBJ2-1,NA
CASSFAAGANTGELFF,TGTGCCAGCTCATTTGCAGCGGGAGCGAACACCGGGGAGCTGTTTTTT,few,TRBV18,TRBJ2-2,TRBD2
CATSPRMNTEAFF,TGTGCCACCAGCCCCAGGATGAACACTGAAGCTTTCTTT,NA,TRBV15,TRBJ1-1,NA
CSAICDGKYNEQFF,TGCAGTGCTATTTGTGACGGAAAGTACAATGAGCAGTTCTTC,NA,TRBV20-1,TRBJ2-1,NA
CASSTPNTGELFF,TGTGCCAGCAGTACCCCGAACACCGGGGAGCTGTTTTTT,few,TRBV27,TRBJ2-2,NA
CASSPTPHKTQYF,TGTGCCAGCAGCCCGACCCCACACAAGACCCAGTACTTC,NA,TRBV13,TRBJ2-5,NA
CASSPRGDPYNEQFF,TGTGCCAGCAGCCCCCGGGGGGACCCCTACAATGAGCAGTTCTTC,NA,TRBV4-2,TRBJ2-1,TRBD2
CASRSTGQASGNTIYF,TGTGCCAGCAGATCAACGGGACAGGCCTCTGGAAACACCATATATTTT,NA,TRBV6-2/TRBV6-3,TRBJ1-3,TRBD1
CASSQEVRGTDTQYF,TGCGCCAGCAGCCAAGAGGTACGGGGGACAGATACGCAGTATTTT,NA,TRBV4-1,TRBJ2-3,NA
CASSDGNYGYTF,TGTGCCAGTTCGGACGGGAACTATGGCTACACCTTC,many,TRBV10-3,TRBJ1-2,NA
CAWSSTLDEQFF,TGTGCCTGGAGCTCCACCTTGGATGAGCAGTTCTTC,few,TRBV30,TRBJ2-1,NA
CAISGGNSYNEQFF,TGTGCCATTAGCGGGGGAAACTCCTACAATGAGCAGTTCTTC,NA,TRBV12-3/TRBV12-4,TRBJ2-1,TRBD2
CASSYPLSGGSSYNEQFF,TGTGCCAGCAGTTACCCCCTCAGCGGGGGGAGCTCCTACAATGAGCAGTTCTTC,NA,TRBV6-2/TRBV6-3,TRBJ2-1,TRBD2
CSATAGYGYEQYF,TGCAGTGCCACCGCGGGTTATGGCTACGAGCAGTACTTC,NA,TRBV20-1,TRBJ2-7,NA
CSATQTGRTEAFF,TGCAGTGCTACCCAGACAGGGCGGACTGAAGCTTTCTTT,NA,TRBV20-1,TRBJ1-1,TRBD1
CSADQVLAGSYNEQFF,TGCAGTGCGGACCAAGTCCTAGCGGGCTCCTACAATGAGCAGTTCTTC,NA,TRBV20-1,TRBJ2-1,TRBD2
CASSQDFLAGGWFHSSYEQYF,TGCGCCAGCAGCCAAGATTTTTTAGCAGGTGGATGGTTTCATAGCTCCTACGAGCAGTACTTC,many,TRBV4-1,TRBJ2-7,NA
CASTSGGGGTDTQYF,TGTGCCAGCACCTCTGGGGGGGGAGGGACAGATACGCAGTATTTT,few,TRBV12-3/TRBV12-4,TRBJ2-3,TRBD2
CASSSGGWALEDTQYF,TGTGCCAGCAGTTCAGGGGGGTGGGCCCTCGAAGATACGCAGTATTTT,NA,TRBV9,TRBJ2-3,NA
CASSALAGGNYEQYF,TGTGCCAGCAGCGCACTAGCGGGAGGTAACTACGAGCAGTACTTC,few,TRBV7-2,TRBJ2-7,TRBD2
CASSQTGPLYGYTF,TGCGCCAGCAGCCAAACGGGCCCTCTCTATGGCTACACCTTC,few,TRBV4-1,TRBJ1-2,NA
CASSPGLTSGIADTQYF,TGCGCCAGCAGCCCCGGACTGACTAGCGGGATAGCAGATACGCAGTATTTT,NA,TRBV5-1,TRBJ2-3,TRBD2
CASSLGDRDYGYTF,TGTGCCAGCAGCTTGGGGGACAGGGATTATGGCTACACCTTC,NA,TRBV5-5,TRBJ1-2,TRBD1
CASSIGLQETQYF,TGTGCCAGCAGCATCGGACTTCAAGAGACCCAGTACTTC,many,TRBV11-3,TRBJ2-5,NA
CASSQQDRGRADTQYF,TGCGCCAGCAGCCAACAAGACAGGGGGCGAGCAGATACGCAGTATTTT,few,TRBV4-1,TRBJ2-3,TRBD1
CASSQDTASFLWNTEAFF,TGTGCCAGCAGCCAAGATACAGCCTCCTTTTTGTGGAACACTGAAGCTTTCTTT,few,TRBV4-2,TRBJ1-1,NA
CASSLALETGGLGYEQYF,TGTGCCAGCAGCTTAGCGCTGGAGACAGGGGGATTAGGCTACGAGCAGTACTTC,NA,TRBV7-6,TRBJ2-7,TRBD1
CASSISVGTDTQYF,TGTGCCAGTAGTATAAGTGTGGGCACAGATACGCAGTATTTT,many,TRBV19,TRBJ2-3,NA
CATSDFYKPGELFF,TGTGCCACCAGTGATTTCTATAAACCGGGAGAGCTGTTTTTT,NA,TRBV24-1,TRBJ2-2,NA
CAIRSGRETQYF,TGTGCGATAAGAAGCGGGAGGGAGACCCAGTACTTC,few,TRBV12-3/TRBV12-4,TRBJ2-5,TRBD2
CASSPRTGSTEAFF,TGTGCCAGCAGTCCACGGACAGGGAGCACTGAAGCTTTCTTT,many,TRBV12-3/TRBV12-4,TRBJ1-1,TRBD1
CASSLASGFYEQYF,TGCGCCAGCAGCTTAGCTAGCGGGTTCTACGAGCAGTACTTC,NA,TRBV5-1,TRBJ2-7,TRBD2
CASSKVERLFTDTQYF,TGTGCCAGCAGCAAAGTAGAGCGACTTTTCACAGATACGCAGTATTTT,few,TRBV21-1,TRBJ2-3,NA
CASSTWDKYQETQYF,TGTGCCAGTAGTACCTGGGACAAGTACCAAGAGACCCAGTACTTC,NA,TRBV19,TRBJ2-5,NA
CSVEMWAGGPYNEQFF,TGCAGCGTTGAAATGTGGGCGGGAGGGCCATACAATGAGCAGTTCTTC,NA,TRBV29-1,TRBJ2-1,TRBD2
CASSHRGYNEQFF,TGTGCCAGCAGCCACCGGGGTTACAATGAGCAGTTCTTC,few,TRBV14,TRBJ2-1,NA
CASSLDGSDQPQHF,TGCGCCAGCAGCCTGGACGGGAGTGATCAGCCCCAGCATTTT,NA,TRBV5-1,TRBJ1-5,NA
CASSWRRGLLTGELFF,TGTGCCAGCAGCTGGCGCAGAGGACTTCTCACCGGGGAGCTGTTTTTT,few,TRBV5-6,TRBJ2-2,NA
CASSQLQGAGNEQFF,TGTGCCAGCAGCCAGCTACAGGGGGCGGGCAATGAGCAGTTCTTC,NA,TRBV5-5,TRBJ2-1,TRBD1
CASSVAGGFNEQFF,TGTGCCAGCAGTGTAGCGGGAGGGTTCAATGAGCAGTTCTTC,few,TRBV6-4,TRBJ2-1,TRBD2
CASTTGPANYGYTF,TGTGCCAGCACCACGGGCCCAGCTAACTATGGCTACACCTTC,NA,TRBV12-3/TRBV12-4,TRBJ1-2,NA
CASSISGITTDTQYF,TGTGCCAGCAGCATTAGCGGGATTACCACAGATACGCAGTATTTT,NA,TRBV11-1,TRBJ2-3,TRBD2
CSAGDRVLAFF,TGCAGCGCTGGGGACAGGGTTTTGGCTTTCTTT,once,TRBV29-1,TRBJ1-1,TRBD1
CASSYGSNTEAFF,TGTGCCAGCTCCTATGGATCGAACACTGAAGCTTTCTTT,few,TRBV18,TRBJ1-1,NA
CASSFRTGDTQYF,TGTGCCAGCAGTTTCCGGACGGGCGATACGCAGTATTTT,few,TRBV12-3/TRBV12-4,TRBJ2-3,NA
CASRGEEGSSYNEQFF,TGTGCCAGCAGGGGGGAAGAGGGGAGCTCCTACAATGAGCAGTTCTTC,NA,TRBV12-3/TRBV12-4,TRBJ2-1,NA